The clone carrying this T cell receptor (beta chain) has a handful of counts. What it binds is unknown. The CDR3 has 15 amino acids. V lost 6 bases to trimming and J lost 7 bases, with 19 bases between them. In germline, CDR1 is MNHEY, CDR2 SMNVEV (reference sequence). The data are from a study of T cell repertoires in cytomegalovirus infection. TCRdb reprocessed the reads via MiXCR and lists one record per CDR3 protein. The table lists hundreds of thousands of distinct CDR3 sequences, 30% to 35% of them singletons, with roughly 15% in the top ten. The clonotype originates from a human donor in good health (CMV status not recorded). Some clones in this sample may be carry-over from other donors' samples. The material was cultured PBMCs, obtained from culture after CMV antigen stimulation. J is TRBJ2-1 and V is TRBV27; possible D gene TRBD2, 7 bases. This chain's CDR3 is CASSLWGREKNEQFF. The CDR3 DNA follows: TGTGCCAGCAGCCTCTGGGGGCGGGAGAAAAATGAGCAGTTCTTC.